The rows below give T cell receptor beta chains drawn from one sample of a study of cytomegalovirus exposure and HLA in healthy donors. The table came from immunoSEQ multiplex PCR; TCRdb's copy has only in-frame clones and leaves some out. This table holds about 68,000 clones, approximately 75% found once. The sample taken for sequencing was PBMCs. These receptor sequences come from a human donor in good health. The CDR3 runs from the conserved cysteine through the conserved F or W. Fields, in order: J gene, clone size, D gene, V gene, CDR3 DNA, CDR3 protein. The D gene is left open where the match is weak. Size tells how often a clone was seen (once, few, many) or the class of an expanded clone, and some rows leave it out.

TRBJ2-3	NA	NA	TRBV11-3	TGTGCCAGCAGCTTAGGCGCAGAGGAACCGGCGCAGTATTTT	CASSLGAEEPAQYF
TRBJ1-1	NA	NA	TRBV9	TGTGCCAGCAGTGGCGGGGGGGTGGGCACTGAAGCTTTCTTT	CASSGGGVGTEAFF
TRBJ2-5	NA	TRBD2	TRBV28	TGTGCCAGCAGCCTACCAACTAGCGGGGCTATGGCGGAGACCCAGTACTTC	CASSLPTSGAMAETQYF
TRBJ1-1	NA	TRBD1	TRBV29-1	TGCAGCGTTGGCCCCACAGGGGGCACTGAAGCTTTCTTT	CSVGPTGGTEAFF
TRBJ2-5	NA	TRBD1	TRBV19	TGTGCCAGTAGCTCCGGGCAGGGGGCAGGAGAGACCCAGTACTTC	CASSSGQGAGETQYF
TRBJ2-3	NA	TRBD1	TRBV4-3	TGCGCCAGCAGCCAGCTACAGGGGGCGCGTAGGGCAGATACGCAGTATTTT	CASSQLQGARRADTQYF
TRBJ2-3	NA	NA	TRBV5-1	TGCGCCAGCACATCTGGACAGCCGACAGATACGCAGTATTTT	CASTSGQPTDTQYF
TRBJ2-1	NA	TRBD1	TRBV18	TGTGCCAGCTCACCGGGGACAGGGTCCTACAATGAGCAGTTCTTC	CASSPGTGSYNEQFF
TRBJ2-1	NA	NA	TRBV19	TGTGCCAGTAGTATTGGTGTCGGGAATGAGCAGTTCTTC	CASSIGVGNEQFF
TRBJ2-7	NA	TRBD1	TRBV6-1	TGTGCCAGCAGGGGGACAGGGGCCCCCTACGAGCAGTACTTC	CASRGTGAPYEQYF
TRBJ2-2	once	NA	TRBV18	TGTGCCAGCTCACCATTGGCCCATACCGGGGAGCTGTTTTTT	CASSPLAHTGELFF
TRBJ2-7	NA	NA	TRBV19	TGTGCCAGTAGTATAGCGGACACCTACGAGCAGTACTTC	CASSIADTYEQYF
TRBJ2-3	once	TRBD1	TRBV9	TGTGCCAGCAGCGTAGCCCACCGGACAGGAGGATCAGATACGCAGTATTTT	CASSVAHRTGGSDTQYF
TRBJ2-7	NA	TRBD1	TRBV7-8	TGTGCCAGCAGCGACGCCGGGACAGGGATCCACGAGCAGTACTTC	CASSDAGTGIHEQYF
TRBJ1-2	NA	NA	TRBV29-1	TGCAGCGTTGTGACAGGAGGTGGCTACACCTTC	CSVVTGGGYTF
TRBJ2-2	NA	NA	TRBV10-3	TGTGCCATCAGTGAACCAGGGGTTTCTACCGGGGAGCTGTTTTTT	CAISEPGVSTGELFF
TRBJ2-1	NA	TRBD1	TRBV14	TGTGCCAGCAGCCAAGGAGCAGGGGGCTACGGCTCCTACAATGAGCAGTTCTTC	CASSQGAGGYGSYNEQFF
TRBJ2-7	NA	NA	TRBV7-8	TGTGCCAGCAGCTCAGTTGAGGGCAGAACCTACGAGCAGTACTTC	CASSSVEGRTYEQYF
TRBJ2-3	NA	NA	TRBV7-2	TGTGCCAGCAGCTTGCCCGGGTCGGCTACGCAGTATTTT	CASSLPGSATQYF
TRBJ2-2	NA	TRBD1	TRBV27	TGTGCCAGCAGTCACTCGACAGGGACCACCGGGGAGCTGTTTTTT	CASSHSTGTTGELFF
TRBJ1-5	NA	NA	TRBV5-8	TGTGCCAGCAGCTTGGACAGGGATCAGCCCCAGCATTTT	CASSLDRDQPQHF
TRBJ2-7	NA	TRBD1	TRBV4-1	TGCGCCAGCAGCCAAGATCCCCCTCCCGGACAGGGTACCTACGAGCAGTACTTC	CASSQDPPPGQGTYEQYF
TRBJ1-2	NA	TRBD1	TRBV19	TGTGCCAGTAGTATATTACCGGGACAGGGAGGGTTTGGCTACACCTTC	CASSILPGQGGFGYTF
TRBJ1-4	NA	NA	TRBV7-8	TGTGCCAGCAGCCCAATACTATTTTTT	CASSPILFF
TRBJ2-5	NA	NA	TRBV2	TGTGCCAGTGAAGGAATGAGAGGGCACGAGACCCAGTACTTC	CASEGMRGHETQYF
TRBJ2-3	NA	NA	TRBV4-1	TGCGCCAGCAGCCACCTTTTGGCGGGGATCAGCACAGATACGCAGTATTTT	CASSHLLAGISTDTQYF
TRBJ2-2	NA	NA	TRBV4-1	TGCGCCAGCAGCCAACCGACAGGAAACACCGGGGAGCTGTTTTTT	CASSQPTGNTGELFF
TRBJ1-3	NA	NA	TRBV5-6	TGTGCCAGCAGCTTCGACAGTTTGGCTGGAAACACCATATATTTT	CASSFDSLAGNTIYF
TRBJ1-5	NA	NA	TRBV7-9	TGTGCCAGCAGCTTAGGGTCCAGGGGACAGCCCCAGCATTTT	CASSLGSRGQPQHF
TRBJ1-3	NA	NA	TRBV7-8	TGTGCCAGCAGCTTAAGGGTAGGGGGTCGGTCCGGAAACACCATATATTTT	CASSLRVGGRSGNTIYF
TRBJ1-1	NA	TRBD1	TRBV29-1	TGCAGCGGGACAGGGTCGAGGACTGAAGCTTTCTTT	CSGTGSRTEAFF
TRBJ2-1	NA	TRBD1	TRBV10-3	TGTGCCATCAGTGAGGGGACAGAGCTTCGGGATGAGCAGTTCTTC	CAISEGTELRDEQFF
TRBJ2-3	NA	NA	TRBV29-1	TGCAGCGTCTTGGGGGGTAGCACAGATACGCAGTATTTT	CSVLGGSTDTQYF